This entry concerns a single TCR beta chain. The V gene end was trimmed by 5 bases and the J gene end by 8 bases; junction bases not matched to a gene: 8. In germline, CDR1 is KGHSH, CDR2 LQKENI. This CDR3 is built from 14 residues. Method: immunoSEQ multiplex PCR; TCRdb's copy keeps in-frame clones and lacks some. The sample lists 2 million to 2.5 million clones; 90% to 96% were seen once. The data belong to a study of shared clonotypes between healthy human individuals. V usage is TRBV18 and J usage is TRBJ1-3, with 8 bases fitting TRBD1. Material: naive CD4+ T cells sorted from blood. As for subset: CD45RA+ positively selected. The sequence came from a man aged 18 to 30 in good health. The CDR3 reads CASSSRDRLHTIYF. Here the CDR3 DNA reads TGTGCCAGCTCATCTCGGGACAGGTTACACACCATATATTTT.